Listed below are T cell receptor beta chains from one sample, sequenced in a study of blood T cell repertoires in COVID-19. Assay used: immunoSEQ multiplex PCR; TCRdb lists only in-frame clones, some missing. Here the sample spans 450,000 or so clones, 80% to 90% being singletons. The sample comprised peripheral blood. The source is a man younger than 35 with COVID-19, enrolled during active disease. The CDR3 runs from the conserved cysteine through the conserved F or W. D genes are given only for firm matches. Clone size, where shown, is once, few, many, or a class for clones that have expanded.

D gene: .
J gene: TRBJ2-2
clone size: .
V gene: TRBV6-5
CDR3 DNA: TGTGCCTGCCAACACCCGTCCGGGGAGCTGTTTTTT
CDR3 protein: CACQHPSGELFF

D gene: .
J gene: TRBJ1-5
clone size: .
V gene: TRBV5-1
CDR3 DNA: TGCGCCAGCAGCTTGGAGGGGCTCAATCAGCCCCAGCATTTT
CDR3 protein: CASSLEGLNQPQHF

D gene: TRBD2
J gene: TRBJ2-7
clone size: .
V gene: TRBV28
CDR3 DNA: TGTGCCAGCAGTCAGCCCGGGACTAGCGGGCCCACCTCCTACGAGCAGTACTTC
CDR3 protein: CASSQPGTSGPTSYEQYF

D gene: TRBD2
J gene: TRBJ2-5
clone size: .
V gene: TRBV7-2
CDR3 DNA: TGTGCCAGCAGCCTTCTCCTAGCGGCTAAGACCCAGTACTTC
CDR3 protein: CASSLLLAAKTQYF

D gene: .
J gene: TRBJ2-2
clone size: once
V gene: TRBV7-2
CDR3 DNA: TGTGCCAGCAGCTGGGGGGGCATCGGGGAGCTGTTTTTT
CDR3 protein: CASSWGGIGELFF

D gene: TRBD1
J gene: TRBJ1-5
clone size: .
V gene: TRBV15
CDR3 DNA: TGTGCCACCAGCGAACTCAGGGGGCCCAATCAGCCCCAGCATTTT
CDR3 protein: CATSELRGPNQPQHF

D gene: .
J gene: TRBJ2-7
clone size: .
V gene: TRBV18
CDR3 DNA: TGTGCCAGCTCACGGGGGGACTACGAGCAGTACTTC
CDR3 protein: CASSRGDYEQYF

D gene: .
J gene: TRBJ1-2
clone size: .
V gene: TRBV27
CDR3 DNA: TGTGCCAGCAGTCCTGGACAGCTCCTCTATGGCTACACCTTC
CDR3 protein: CASSPGQLLYGYTF

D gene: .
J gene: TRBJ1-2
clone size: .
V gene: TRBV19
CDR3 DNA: TGTGCCAGTAGCCCCACCGCGGACAGCCCGTTGCACACCTTC
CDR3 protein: CASSPTADSPLHTF

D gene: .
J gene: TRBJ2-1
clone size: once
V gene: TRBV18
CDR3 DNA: TGTGCCAGCTCACCAGGAGAGGGTGAGCAGTTCTTC
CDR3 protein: CASSPGEGEQFF

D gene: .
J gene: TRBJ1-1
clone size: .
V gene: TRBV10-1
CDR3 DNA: TGCGCCAGCAGTGAGTATCGTAAAACTGAAGCTTTCTTT
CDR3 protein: CASSEYRKTEAFF

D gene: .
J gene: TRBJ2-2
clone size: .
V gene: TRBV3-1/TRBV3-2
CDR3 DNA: TGTGCCAGCAGCCAGTCGAGGGGGGGCACCGGGGAGCTGTTTTTT
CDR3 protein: CASSQSRGGTGELFF

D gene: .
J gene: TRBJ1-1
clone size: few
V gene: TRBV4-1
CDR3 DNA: TGCGCCAGCAGCCAAGCACAGAACACTGAAGCTTTCTTT
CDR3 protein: CASSQAQNTEAFF

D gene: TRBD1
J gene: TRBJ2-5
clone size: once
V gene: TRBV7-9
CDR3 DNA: TGTGCCAGCAGCAGACAGGGGGCAGAGACCCAGTACTTC
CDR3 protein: CASSRQGAETQYF

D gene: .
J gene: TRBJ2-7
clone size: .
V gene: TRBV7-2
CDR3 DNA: TGTGCCAGCAGCTTATTAGGTACTATAGAGCAGTACTTC
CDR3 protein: CASSLLGTIEQYF

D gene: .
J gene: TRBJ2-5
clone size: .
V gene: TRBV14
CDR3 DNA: TGTGCCAGCAGCCTTCAAAGTGCAGGACAAGAGACCCAGTACTTC
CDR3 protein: CASSLQSAGQETQYF

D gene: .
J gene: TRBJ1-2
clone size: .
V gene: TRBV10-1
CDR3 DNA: TGCGCCAGCAGTGAATCTTTAACCCGAGACTATGGCTACACCTTC
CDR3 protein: CASSESLTRDYGYTF

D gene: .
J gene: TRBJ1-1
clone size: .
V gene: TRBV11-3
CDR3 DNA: TGTGCCAGCAGCATCCGGGACACATGGAACACTGAAGCTTTCTTT
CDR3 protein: CASSIRDTWNTEAFF

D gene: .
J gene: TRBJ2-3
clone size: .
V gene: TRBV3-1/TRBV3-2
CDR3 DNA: TGTGCCAGCACCCAGAGAGGACACACAGATACGCAGTATTTT
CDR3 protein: CASTQRGHTDTQYF